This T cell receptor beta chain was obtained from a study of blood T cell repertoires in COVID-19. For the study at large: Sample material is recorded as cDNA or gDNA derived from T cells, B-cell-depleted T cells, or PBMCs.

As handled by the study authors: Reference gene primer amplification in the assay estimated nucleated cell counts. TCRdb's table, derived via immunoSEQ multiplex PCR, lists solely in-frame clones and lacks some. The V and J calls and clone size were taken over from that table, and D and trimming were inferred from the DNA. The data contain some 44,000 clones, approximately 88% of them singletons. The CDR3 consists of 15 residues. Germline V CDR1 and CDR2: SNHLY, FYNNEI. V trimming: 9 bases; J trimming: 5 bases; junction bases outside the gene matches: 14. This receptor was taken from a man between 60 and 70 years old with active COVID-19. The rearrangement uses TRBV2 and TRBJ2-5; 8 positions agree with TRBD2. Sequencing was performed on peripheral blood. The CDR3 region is CASQRKGTSGETQYF. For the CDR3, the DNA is TGTGCCAGTCAAAGGAAGGGGACTAGTGGCGAGACCCAGTACTTC.